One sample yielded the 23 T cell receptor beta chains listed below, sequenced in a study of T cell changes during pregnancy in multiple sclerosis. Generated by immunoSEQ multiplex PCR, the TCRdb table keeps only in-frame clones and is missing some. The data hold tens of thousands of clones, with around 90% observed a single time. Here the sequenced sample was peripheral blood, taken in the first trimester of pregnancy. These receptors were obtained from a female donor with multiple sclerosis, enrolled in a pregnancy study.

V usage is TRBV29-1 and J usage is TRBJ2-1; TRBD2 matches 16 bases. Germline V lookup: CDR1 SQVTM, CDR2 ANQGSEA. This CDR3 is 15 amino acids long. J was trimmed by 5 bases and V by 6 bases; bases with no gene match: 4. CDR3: CSVGGLAGGDNEQFF. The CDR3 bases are TGCAGCGTCGGGGGACTAGCGGGAGGGGACAATGAGCAGTTCTTC.

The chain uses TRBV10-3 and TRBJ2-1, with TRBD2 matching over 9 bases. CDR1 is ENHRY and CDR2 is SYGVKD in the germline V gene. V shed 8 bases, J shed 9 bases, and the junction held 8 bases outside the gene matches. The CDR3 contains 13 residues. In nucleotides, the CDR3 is TGTGCCATCGCCGCGGGAGGGCCGGGTGAGCAGTTCTTC. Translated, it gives CAIAAGGPGEQFF.

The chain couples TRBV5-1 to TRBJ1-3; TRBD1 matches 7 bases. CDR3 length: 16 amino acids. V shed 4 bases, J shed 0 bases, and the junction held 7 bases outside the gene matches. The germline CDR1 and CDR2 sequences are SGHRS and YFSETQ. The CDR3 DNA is TGCGCCAGCAGCCGCGGACAGGTTCGCTCTGGAAACACCATATATTTT. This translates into CASSRGQVRSGNTIYF.

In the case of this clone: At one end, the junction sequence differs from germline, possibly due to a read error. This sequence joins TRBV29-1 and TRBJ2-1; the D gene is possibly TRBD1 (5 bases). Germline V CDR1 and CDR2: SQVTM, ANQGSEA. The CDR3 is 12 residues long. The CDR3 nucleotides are TGCAGTGTTGGACCAGGGATTAATGAGCAGTTCTTC. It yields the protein CSVGPGINEQFF.

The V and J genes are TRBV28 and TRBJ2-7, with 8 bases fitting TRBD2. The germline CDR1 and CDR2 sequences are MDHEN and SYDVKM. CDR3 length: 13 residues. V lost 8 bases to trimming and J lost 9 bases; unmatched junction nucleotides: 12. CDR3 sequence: CASLKLAAHGQYF. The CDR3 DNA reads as TGTGCCAGCCTCAAACTAGCGGCCCACGGGCAGTACTTC.

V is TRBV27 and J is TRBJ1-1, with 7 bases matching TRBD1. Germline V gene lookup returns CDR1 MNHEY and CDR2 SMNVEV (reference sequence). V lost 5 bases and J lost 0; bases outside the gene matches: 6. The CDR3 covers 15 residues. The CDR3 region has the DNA TGTGCCAGCAGTACCCCGACAGGGATGAACACTGAAGCTTTCTTT. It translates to CASSTPTGMNTEAFF.

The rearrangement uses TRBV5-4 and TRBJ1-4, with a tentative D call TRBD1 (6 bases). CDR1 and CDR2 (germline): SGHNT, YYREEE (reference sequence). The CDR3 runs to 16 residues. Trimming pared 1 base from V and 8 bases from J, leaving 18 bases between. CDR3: CASSLKVAGEREKLFF. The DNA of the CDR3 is TGTGCCAGCAGCTTGAAGGTGGCAGGGGAGAGAGAAAAACTGTTTTTT.

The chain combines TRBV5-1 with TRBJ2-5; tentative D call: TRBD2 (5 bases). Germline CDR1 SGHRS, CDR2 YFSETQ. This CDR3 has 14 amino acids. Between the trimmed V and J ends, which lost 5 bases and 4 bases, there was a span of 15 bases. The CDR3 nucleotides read TGCGCCAGCAGGCCCGGAACTAGGACAGAGACCCAGTACTTC. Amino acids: CASRPGTRTETQYF.

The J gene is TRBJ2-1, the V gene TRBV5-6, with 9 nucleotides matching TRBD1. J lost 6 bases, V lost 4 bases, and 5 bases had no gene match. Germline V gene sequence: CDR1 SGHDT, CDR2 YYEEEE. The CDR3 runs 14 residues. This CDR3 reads CASSMLDRGNEQFF. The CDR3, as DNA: TGTGCCAGCAGCATGCTGGACAGGGGCAATGAGCAGTTCTTC.

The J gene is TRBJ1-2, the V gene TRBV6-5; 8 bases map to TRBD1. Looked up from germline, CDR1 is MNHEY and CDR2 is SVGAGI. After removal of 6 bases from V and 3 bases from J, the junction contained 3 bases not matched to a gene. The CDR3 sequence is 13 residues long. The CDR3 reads CASSRTGHYGYTF. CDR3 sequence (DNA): TGTGCCAGCAGCCGGACAGGGCACTATGGCTACACCTTC.

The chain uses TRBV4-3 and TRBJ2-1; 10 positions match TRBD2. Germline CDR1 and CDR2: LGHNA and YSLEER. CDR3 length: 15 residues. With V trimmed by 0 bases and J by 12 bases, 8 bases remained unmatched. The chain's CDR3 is CASSQEGTSAEGQFF. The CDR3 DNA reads TGCGCCAGCAGCCAAGAGGGGACTAGCGCCGAAGGGCAGTTCTTC.

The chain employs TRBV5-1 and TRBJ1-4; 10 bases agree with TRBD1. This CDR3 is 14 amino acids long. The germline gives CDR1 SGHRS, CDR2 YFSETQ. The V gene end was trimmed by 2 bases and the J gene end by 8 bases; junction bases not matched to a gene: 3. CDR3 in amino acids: CASSFGQGDEKLFF. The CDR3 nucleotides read TGCGCCAGCAGCTTCGGACAGGGGGACGAAAAACTGTTTTTT.

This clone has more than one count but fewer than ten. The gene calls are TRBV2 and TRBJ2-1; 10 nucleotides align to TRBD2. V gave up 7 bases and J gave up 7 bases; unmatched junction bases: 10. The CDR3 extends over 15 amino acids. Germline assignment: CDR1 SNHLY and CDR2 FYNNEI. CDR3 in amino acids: CASNKELAGMNEQFF. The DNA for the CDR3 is TGTGCCAGCAATAAGGAACTAGCGGGAATGAATGAGCAGTTCTTC.

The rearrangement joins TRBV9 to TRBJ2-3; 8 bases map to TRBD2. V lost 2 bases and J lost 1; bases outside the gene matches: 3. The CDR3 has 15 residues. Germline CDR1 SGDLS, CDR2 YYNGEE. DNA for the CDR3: TGTGCCAGCAGCGTCTTGACTAGCGGCACAGATACGCAGTATTTT. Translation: CASSVLTSGTDTQYF.

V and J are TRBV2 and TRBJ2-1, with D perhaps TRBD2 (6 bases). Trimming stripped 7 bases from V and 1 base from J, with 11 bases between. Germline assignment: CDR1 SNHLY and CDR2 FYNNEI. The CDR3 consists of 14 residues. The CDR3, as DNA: TGTGCCAGCAAGCGCGGGGAGTCCTACAATGAGCAGTTCTTC. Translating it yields CASKRGESYNEQFF.

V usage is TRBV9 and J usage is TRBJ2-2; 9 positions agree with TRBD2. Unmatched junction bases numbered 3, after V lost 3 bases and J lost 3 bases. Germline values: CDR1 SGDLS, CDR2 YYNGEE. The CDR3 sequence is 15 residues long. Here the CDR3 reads CASSGGRAYTGELFF. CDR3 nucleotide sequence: TGTGCCAGCAGCGGCGGGAGGGCCTACACCGGGGAGCTGTTTTTT.

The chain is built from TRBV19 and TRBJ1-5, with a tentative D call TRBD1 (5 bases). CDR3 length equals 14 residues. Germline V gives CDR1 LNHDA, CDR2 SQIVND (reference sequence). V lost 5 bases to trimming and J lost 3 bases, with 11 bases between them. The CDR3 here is CASSVTDVNQPQHF. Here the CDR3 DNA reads TGTGCCAGTAGTGTGACAGACGTCAATCAGCCCCAGCATTTT.

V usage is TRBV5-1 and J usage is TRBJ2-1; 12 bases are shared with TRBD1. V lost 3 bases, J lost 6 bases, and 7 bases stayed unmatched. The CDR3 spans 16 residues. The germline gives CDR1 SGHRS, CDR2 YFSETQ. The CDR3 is CASSYSGTGGFNEQFF. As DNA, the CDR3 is TGCGCCAGCAGCTACTCCGGGACAGGGGGCTTCAATGAGCAGTTCTTC. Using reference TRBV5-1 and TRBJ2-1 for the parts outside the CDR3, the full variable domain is KAGVTQTPRYLIKTRGQQVTLSCSPISGHRSVSWYQQTPGQGLQFLFEYFSETQRNKGNFPGRFSGRQFSNSRSEMNVSTLELGDSALYLCASSYSGTGGFNEQFFGPGTRLTVL.

DNA for the CDR3: TGCGCCAGCAGCCAAATTGCTAGCGTTCACTACGAGCAGTACTTC. It translates to CASSQIASVHYEQYF. The chain employs TRBV4-1 and TRBJ2-7; D is perhaps TRBD2 (6 bases). CDR3 length: 15 residues. Germline V lookup: CDR1 MGHRA, CDR2 YSYEKL. Trimming stripped 2 bases from V and 3 bases from J, with 14 bases between.

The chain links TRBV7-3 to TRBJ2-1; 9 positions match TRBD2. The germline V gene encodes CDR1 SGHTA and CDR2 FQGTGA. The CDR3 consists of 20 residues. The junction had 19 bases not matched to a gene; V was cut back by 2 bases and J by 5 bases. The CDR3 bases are TGTGCCAGCAGCTTAGGTGTGGGTAGCGGGAGTCGCGGGGGGCACAATGAGCAGTTCTTC. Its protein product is CASSLGVGSGSRGGHNEQFF.

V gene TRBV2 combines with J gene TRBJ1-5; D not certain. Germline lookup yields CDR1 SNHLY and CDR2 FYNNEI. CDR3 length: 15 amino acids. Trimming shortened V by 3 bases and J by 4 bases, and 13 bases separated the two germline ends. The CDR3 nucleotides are TGTGCCAGCAGTGAGGCGAGGGTGGAAAATCAGCCCCAGCATTTT. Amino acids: CASSEARVENQPQHF.

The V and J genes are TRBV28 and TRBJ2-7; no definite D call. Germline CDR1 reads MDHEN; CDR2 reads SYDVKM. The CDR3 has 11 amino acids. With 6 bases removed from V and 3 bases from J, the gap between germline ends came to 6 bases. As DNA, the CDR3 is TGTGCCAGCAGCCACTACTACGAGCAGTACTTC. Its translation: CASSHYYEQYF.

CDR3 region: CASKHGADTQYF. CDR3 DNA: TGTGCCAGCAAGCATGGTGCAGATACGCAGTATTTT. The chain recombines TRBV6-1 with TRBJ2-3; D gene ambiguous. The germline V and J ends were trimmed by 7 bases and 4 bases, with 9 bases remaining between them. Germline-derived CDR1 and CDR2 are MNHNS and SASEGT. The CDR3 sequence is 12 residues long.